Listed here are 14 T cell receptor beta chains from one sample, sequenced in a study of siplizumab effects on memory and regulatory T cells. Libraries were prepared by immunoSEQ multiplex PCR; TCRdb keeps only in-frame clonotypes and omits some of them. Here the sample spans approximately 52,000 clones, 95% to 97% being singletons. Sequencing was performed on naive CD4+ T cells sorted from blood. All receptors come from a human donor in good health.

The chain carries TRBV9 and TRBJ1-4; D gene uncertain. There are 13 residues in the CDR3. The V end lost 4 bases, the J end lost 4 bases, and 8 bases lay between the germline ends. The germline gives CDR1 SGDLS, CDR2 YYNGEE. CDR3 protein: CASSPTHNEKLFF. The CDR3 nucleotides read TGTGCCAGCAGCCCAACCCATAATGAAAAACTGTTTTTT.

The chain joins TRBV2 to TRBJ1-5; D might be TRBD1 (5 bases). This CDR3 has 13 amino acids. Trimming pared 3 bases from V and 4 bases from J, leaving 7 bases between. The germline gives CDR1 SNHLY, CDR2 FYNNEI. The CDR3 coding sequence is TGTGCCAGCAGTGATCAGGGAAATCAGCCCCAGCATTTT. It encodes CASSDQGNQPQHF. Supplemented by reference TRBV2 and TRBJ1-5, the full variable domain reads EPEVTQTPSHQVTQMGQEVILRCVPISNHLYFYWYRQILGQKVEFLVSFYNNEISEKSEIFDDQFSVERPDGSNFTLKIRSTKLEDSAMYFCASSDQGNQPQHFGDGTRLSIL.

CDR3: CASSRTSGNTGELFF. The CDR3 region has the DNA TGTGCCAGCAGCCGGACTAGCGGAAACACCGGGGAGCTGTTTTTT. The J gene is TRBJ2-2, the V gene TRBV11-3, with 10 bases that match TRBD2. Germline V lookup: CDR1 SGHNT, CDR2 YENEEA. Unmatched junction bases numbered 2, after V lost 5 bases and J lost 2 bases. The CDR3 has 15 residues. Together with reference TRBV11-3 and TRBJ2-2, the CDR3 gives the full variable domain: EAGVVQSPRYKIIEKKQPVAFWCNPISGHNTLYWYLQNLGQGPELLIRYENEEAVDDSQLPKDRFSAERLKGVDSTLKIQPAELGDSAVYLCASSRTSGNTGELFFGEGSRLTVL.

The chain joins TRBV30 to TRBJ2-3, with TRBD2 identical over 7 bases. Germline V CDR1 and CDR2: GTSNPN, SVGIG (reference sequence). The V gene end was trimmed by 5 bases and the J gene end by 3 bases; junction bases not matched to a gene: 8. The CDR3 contains 14 residues. The CDR3, as DNA: TGTGCCTGGGACCGACTAGCCCTTACAGATACGCAGTATTTT. Residues: CAWDRLALTDTQYF. Drawing the rest from reference TRBV30 and TRBJ2-3, the complete variable domain is SQTIHQWPATLVQPVGSPLSLECTVEGTSNPNLYWYRQAAGRGLQLLFYSVGIGQISSEVPQNLSASRPQDRQFILSSKKLLLSDSGFYLCAWDRLALTDTQYFGPGTRLTVL.

The rearrangement uses TRBV5-6 and TRBJ1-2; D uncertain. Germline V gene lookup returns CDR1 SGHDT and CDR2 YYEEEE. This CDR3 spans 16 amino acids. Trimming shortened V by 0 bases and J by 0 bases, and 12 bases separated the two germline ends. This CDR3 is CASSLALEPSNYGYTF. DNA for the CDR3: TGTGCCAGCAGCTTGGCCCTGGAGCCTTCTAACTATGGCTACACCTTC.

This sequence joins TRBV7-3 and TRBJ2-1; possibly TRBD2 for D (7 bases). Germline CDR1 reads SGHTA; CDR2 reads FQGTGA. V shed 3 bases and J shed 7 bases, with 13 bases lying between them. The CDR3 is 14 residues long. The CDR3 coding sequence is TGTGCCAGCAGCTTTGGGGGGGCGCGGAATGAGCAGTTCTTC. Encoded protein: CASSFGGARNEQFF.

The genes are TRBV4-1 and TRBJ1-4; D call uncertain. The ends were cut back, 4 bases at V and 8 bases at J, with 11 bases in the middle. Germline assignment: CDR1 MGHRA and CDR2 YSYEKL. The CDR3 has 13 residues. CDR3 nucleotides: TGCGCCAGCAGCCGCCTGGTTGGAGAAAAACTGTTTTTT. Protein product: CASSRLVGEKLFF.

This chain connects TRBV5-5 to TRBJ2-7, with a weak D call TRBD2 (5 bases). In germline, CDR1 is SGHKS, CDR2 YYEKEE (reference sequence). Trimming left V 0 bases short and J 2 bases short, with 6 bases between. This CDR3 has 13 residues. The CDR3 DNA reads TGTGCCAGCAGCTTGGGACTAACCTACGAGCAGTACTTC. This sequence encodes CASSLGLTYEQYF.

This clone was seen just once. This chain uses TRBV6-1 with TRBJ2-2, with TRBD1 identical over 8 bases. The CDR3 contains 14 residues. The V segment lost 2 bases and the J segment 6 bases; nucleotides outside the gene matches: 2. From germline, CDR1 is MNHNS and CDR2 SASEGT. In nucleotides, the CDR3 is TGTGCCAGCAGTGAATTACAGGGGGCCGGGGAGCTGTTTTTT. Translation gives CASSELQGAGELFF.

The chain is built from TRBV28 and TRBJ1-2; no definite D call. The CDR3 covers 12 residues. V lost 6 bases and J lost 5, with 10 bases in between. Germline-derived CDR1 and CDR2 are MDHEN and SYDVKM. The CDR3 region is CASSPKLYGYTF. CDR3 coding DNA: TGTGCCAGCAGCCCAAAGTTGTATGGCTACACCTTC.

The V call is TRBV29-1, the J call TRBJ1-4, with D hard to call. CDR1 is SQVTM, CDR2 ANQGSEA, per germline. V lost 4 bases and J 8 bases, leaving 11 bases between the germline ends. This CDR3 has 12 residues. The CDR3: CSVGGGREKLFF. The CDR3 DNA is TGCAGCGTTGGAGGAGGGAGAGAAAAACTGTTTTTT.

J is TRBJ2-3 and V is TRBV20-1; 7 nucleotides match TRBD2. After removal of 3 bases from V and 6 bases from J, the junction contained 0 bases not matched to a gene. This CDR3 spans 11 amino acids. Germline assignment: CDR1 DFQATT and CDR2 SNEGSKA (reference sequence). The CDR3 loop reads CSARGGDTQYF. In DNA form, the CDR3 reads TGCAGTGCTAGGGGGGGGGATACGCAGTATTTT.

This chain uses TRBV12-5 with TRBJ2-1; TRBD2 matches at 10 bases. CDR1 and CDR2 (germline): LGHNT, FRNRAP. The length of the CDR3 is 16 residues. With V trimmed by 0 bases and J by 9 bases, 8 bases remained unmatched. The CDR3 spells CASGLVPSGRESEQFF. CDR3 nucleotides: TGTGCTAGTGGTTTGGTCCCTAGCGGGAGAGAAAGTGAGCAGTTCTTC.

This rearrangement joins TRBV5-1 to TRBJ2-1, with D hard to call. The ends were cut back, 0 bases at V and 9 bases at J, with 4 bases in the middle. Germline lookup yields CDR1 SGHRS and CDR2 YFSETQ. CDR3 length: 11 amino acids. CDR3 in amino acids: CASSLGGEQFF. The DNA for the CDR3 is TGCGCCAGCAGCTTGGGTGGTGAGCAGTTCTTC.